This is a list of T cell receptor beta chains from one sample in a study of OX40 agonist ivuxolimab in advanced cancers. Profiling relied on immunoSEQ multiplex PCR, and the TCRdb table lists in-frame clones only, not all of them. Of about 54,000 clones in the sample, approximately 89% were seen once. The sequences come from CD4+ or CD8+ T cells sorted from blood, collected in a trial of the OX40 agonist ivuxolimab. The receptors were gathered from an adult with an advanced solid tumor such as melanoma, head and neck, liver or kidney cancer. The CDR3 runs from the conserved cysteine through the conserved F or W. Fields, in order: clone size, J gene, V gene, CDR3 length, D gene, CDR3 protein, CDR3 DNA. D genes are given only for firm matches. Clone size is shown for a subset of rows, as once, few, many or a class of expanded clone.

>.|TRBJ2-3|TRBV4-1|16|TRBD2
CASSHLLATSTDTQYF
TGCGCCAGCAGCCACCTACTAGCGACTAGCACAGATACGCAGTATTTT
>.|TRBJ2-7|TRBV5-5|12|.
CARINAYYEQYF
TGTGCCAGAATAAACGCCTACTACGAGCAGTACTTC
>.|TRBJ1-6|TRBV7-9|16|.
CASSLADGYYNSPLHF
TGTGCCAGCAGCCTAGCTGACGGTTACTATAATTCACCCCTCCACTTT
>.|TRBJ2-3|TRBV5-6|15|.
CASSLRTGSTDTQYF
TGTGCCAGCAGCTTGAGAACGGGTAGCACAGATACGCAGTATTTT
>.|TRBJ1-5|TRBV2|14|TRBD1
CASSDQTGDQPQHF
TGTGCCAGCAGTGACCAGACAGGGGATCAGCCCCAGCATTTT
>once|TRBJ1-6|TRBV5-1|18|.
CASSLVGISRSYNSPLHF
TGCGCCAGCAGCTTGGTCGGAATCAGTCGCTCCTATAATTCACCCCTCCACTTT
>.|TRBJ2-7|TRBV27|14|.
CASGQWSGSYEQYF
TGTGCCAGCGGGCAGTGGTCAGGGTCCTACGAGCAGTACTTC
>.|TRBJ1-2|TRBV5-1|13|.
CASSPSQAYGYTF
TGCGCCAGCAGCCCGTCCCAGGCCTATGGCTACACCTTC
>.|TRBJ2-2|TRBV28|13|.
CASSYRDTGELFF
TGTGCCAGCAGCTACAGGGACACCGGGGAGCTGTTTTTT
>.|TRBJ2-5|TRBV4-2|17|.
CASSQVSAASPEETQYF
TGTGCCAGCAGCCAAGTTTCAGCGGCCAGTCCCGAAGAGACCCAGTACTTC
>.|TRBJ2-5|TRBV5-5|13|TRBD2
CASSFGTSETQYF
TGTGCCAGCAGCTTCGGGACTAGCGAGACCCAGTACTTC
>few|TRBJ1-1|TRBV5-1|13|.
CASSLEVNTEAFF
TGCGCCAGCAGCTTGGAGGTGAACACTGAAGCTTTCTTT
>.|TRBJ1-6|TRBV5-1|16|.
CASSPRGSSYNSPLHF
TGCGCCAGCAGCCCTCGGGGGAGCTCCTATAATTCACCCCTCCACTTT
>.|TRBJ1-1|TRBV28|15|TRBD1
CASSTSGTGYPEAFF
TGTGCCAGCAGTACCTCCGGGACAGGGTACCCTGAAGCTTTCTTT
>.|TRBJ1-1|TRBV5-4|13|.
CASSLPRNTEAFF
TGTGCCAGCAGCTTGCCACGGAACACTGAAGCTTTCTTT
>.|TRBJ2-2|TRBV7-2|17|TRBD2
CASSLGVGTTNTGELFF
TGTGCCAGCAGCTTAGGGGTGGGGACTACGAACACCGGGGAGCTGTTTTTT
>few|TRBJ2-7|TRBV18|12|.
CASSHTPYEQYF
TGTGCCAGCTCGCACACTCCCTACGAGCAGTACTTC
>.|TRBJ1-6|TRBV5-1|15|.
CASRLGRIYNSPLHF
TGCGCCAGCAGGTTAGGCAGAATCTATAATTCACCCCTCCACTTT